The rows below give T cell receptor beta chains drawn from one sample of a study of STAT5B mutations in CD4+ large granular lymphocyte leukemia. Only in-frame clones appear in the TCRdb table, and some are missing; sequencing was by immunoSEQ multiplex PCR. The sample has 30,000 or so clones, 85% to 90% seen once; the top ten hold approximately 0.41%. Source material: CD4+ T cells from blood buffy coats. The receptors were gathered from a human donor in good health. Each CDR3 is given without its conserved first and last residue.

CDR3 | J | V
ASSLRGTAGNTIY | TRBJ1-3 | TRBV7-8
ASSPGGSYTGELF | TRBJ2-2 | TRBV28
ASSSGQSSGANVLT | TRBJ2-6 | TRBV7-9
ASSLAGYGYT | TRBJ1-2 | TRBV7-9
ASSFLFGQGSNYEQY | TRBJ2-7 | TRBV5-1
ASSPLWQGGSYNEQF | TRBJ2-1 | TRBV27
ASSSDRLRSPLH | TRBJ1-6 | TRBV5-1
AISESGPGVQETQY | TRBJ2-5 | TRBV10-3
ASSSRHEQF | TRBJ2-1 | TRBV27
AWSVSQGLAGGAQY | TRBJ2-7 | TRBV30
ASSLRWIGEKLF | TRBJ1-4 | TRBV7-8
ASSIDARPDYGYT | TRBJ1-2 | TRBV19
ASSLAPLTEKLF | TRBJ1-4 | TRBV7-9
ASSPRTGQPQH | TRBJ1-5 | TRBV7-6
ASSELGLAENNEQF | TRBJ2-1 | TRBV25-1
ASSPGGGGYEQY | TRBJ2-7 | TRBV7-8